This TCR beta chain was observed in a study of control samples from healthy donors and cancer patients. The CDR3 has 15 amino acids. Per the germline V gene, CDR1 is MRHNA and CDR2 is SNTAGT. Unmatched junction bases numbered 3, after V lost 2 bases and J lost 4 bases. Profiling relied on immunoSEQ multiplex PCR, and the TCRdb table lists in-frame clones only, not all of them. In the table there are around 41,000 clones, over 70% of which are singletons. The V call is TRBV6-4, the J call TRBJ2-3; the match to TRBD1 covers 10 bases. The clonotype originates from a woman in her sixties with lung cancer. The material sequenced was PBMCs. CDR3 DNA sequence: TGTGCCAGCAGTGACCAAGGACAGGGGGCAGATACGCAGTATTTT. The encoded protein is CASSDQGQGADTQYF.